The next 21 T cell receptor beta chains were all read from a single sample in a study of blood T cell repertoires in COVID-19. Generated by immunoSEQ multiplex PCR, the TCRdb table keeps only in-frame clones and is missing some. This sample has under 100,000 clones, with over 75% found just once. Sequencing was carried out using peripheral blood. These TCRs come from a human donor in a cohort sampled during active COVID-19.

Written as DNA, the CDR3 is TGCGCCAGCAGTGGACAGGGACAAGAGACCCAGTACTTC. Translation gives CASSGQGQETQYF. The V gene is TRBV10-1, the J gene TRBJ2-5; 7 positions agree with TRBD1. The CDR3 has 13 amino acids. The trim removed 4 bases at V and 2 bases at J, leaving 1 base unmatched. The germline gives CDR1 WNHNN, CDR2 SYGVQD (reference sequence).

The J gene is TRBJ1-2, the V gene TRBV2, with TRBD1 as a possible D gene (5 bases). The CDR3 length is 15 residues. CDR1 is SNHLY and CDR2 is FYNNEI in the germline V gene. With 4 bases removed from V and 0 bases from J, the gap between germline ends came to 12 bases. The chain's CDR3 is CASSVQGRTNYGYTF. The CDR3 DNA follows: TGTGCCAGCAGTGTCCAGGGCCGGACTAACTATGGCTACACCTTC.

The chain is built from TRBV7-2 and TRBJ2-7; maybe TRBD1 (5 bases). Trimming cost V 2 bases and J 6 bases, with 17 bases left between them. The CDR3 is 15 amino acids. CDR1 is SGHTA and CDR2 is FQGNSA in the germline V gene. The CDR3 nucleotides are TGTGCCAGCAGCTTACAAGGGCAGGGTATGGGCGAGCAGTACTTC. This gives the protein CASSLQGQGMGEQYF.

Worth noting for this clone: This same CDR3 is encoded by further DNA sequences in the sample. The V gene is TRBV18, the J gene TRBJ2-2; tentatively, D is TRBD1 (6 bases). The CDR3 has 16 amino acids. The germline V gene encodes CDR1 KGHSH and CDR2 LQKENI. The V end lost 1 base, the J end lost 2 bases, and 11 bases lay between the germline ends. In DNA, the CDR3 is TGTGCCAGCTCACCACGGCAGGGGACAAACACCGGGGAGCTGTTTTTT. It is translated as CASSPRQGTNTGELFF.

V gene TRBV3-1 (or the pseudogene TRBV3-2) combines with J gene TRBJ1-2; D is ambiguous. This CDR3 spans 16 amino acids. The germline V gene has CDR1 LGHDT and CDR2 YNNKEL (reference sequence). The V end was cut by 0 bases, the J end by 4 bases, with 15 bases between. The CDR3 reads CASSQDHGVRSYGYTF. In nucleotides, the CDR3 is TGTGCCAGCAGCCAAGACCACGGGGTCAGGAGCTATGGCTACACCTTC.

V usage is TRBV6-5 and J usage is TRBJ1-6; 10 positions agree with TRBD1. From germline, CDR1 is MNHEY and CDR2 SVGAGI. Germline trimming cut 7 bases from V and 7 bases from J; bases unmatched to any gene: 4. The CDR3 is 14 amino acids. In nucleotides, the CDR3 is TGTGCCAGCAACCGGGACAGGGGAAATTCACCCCTCCACTTT. Its translation: CASNRDRGNSPLHF.

CDR3 nucleotides: TGTGCCAGCAGCTTGGACAGAGCTAGCACAGATACGCAGTATTTT. Protein: CASSLDRASTDTQYF. V and J are TRBV5-4 and TRBJ2-3; D is unresolved. The V gene's germline CDR1 is SGHNT and CDR2 YYREEE (reference sequence). The CDR3 has 15 amino acids. Trimming removed 0 bases from V and 0 bases from J, with 8 bases in between.

The rearrangement joins TRBV5-1 to TRBJ2-3, with 10 positions matching TRBD2. J gave up 5 bases and V 0 bases, and 9 bases lay outside the gene matches. Germline lookup yields CDR1 SGHRS and CDR2 YFSETQ. This CDR3 has 17 residues. The CDR3, as DNA: TGCGCCAGCAGCTTGGAGGCTAGCGGGGGTGCTGTAGATACGCAGTATTTT. Translating gives CASSLEASGGAVDTQYF.

This clone was seen only a few times. The chain combines TRBV9 with TRBJ2-3; D unresolved. The CDR3 consists of 15 residues. V gave up 5 bases and J gave up 1 base, with 14 bases separating them. CDR1 and CDR2 (germline): SGDLS, YYNGEE. CDR3 region: CASSTPLGGTDTQYF. CDR3 DNA: TGTGCCAGCAGTACCCCTCTGGGCGGCACAGATACGCAGTATTTT.

This chain joins TRBV18 and TRBJ2-1, with 11 nucleotides matching TRBD2. Germline V gene lookup returns CDR1 KGHSH and CDR2 LQKENI. The ends lost 4 bases at V and 6 bases at J; junction bases unmatched: 8. The CDR3 totals 16 residues. The CDR3 here is CASSRLAGGSSNEQFF. The CDR3 region has the DNA TGTGCCAGCTCACGGTTAGCGGGGGGGTCGAGCAATGAGCAGTTCTTC.

The rearrangement uses TRBV24-1 and TRBJ1-5, with no clear D. CDR3 length: 12 amino acids. Germline V lookup: CDR1 KGHDR, CDR2 SFDVKD. Trimming removed 4 bases at V and 3 bases at J, with 3 bases between. The CDR3 sequence: CATSDVNQPQHF. DNA of the CDR3: TGTGCCACCAGTGACGTCAATCAGCCCCAGCATTTT.

The rearrangement links TRBV10-2 to TRBJ2-7; tentatively, D is TRBD1 (6 bases). This CDR3 comprises 14 residues. Trimming stripped 7 bases from V and 0 bases from J, with 13 bases between. Germline V gene lookup returns CDR1 WSHSY and CDR2 SAAADI. The CDR3 DNA is TGCGCCAGCAATAATGACAGGTACTCCTACGAGCAGTACTTC. Protein product: CASNNDRYSYEQYF.

V and J are TRBV5-4 and TRBJ1-1, with a possible D match to TRBD1 (5 bases). This CDR3 is 14 amino acids long. Germline assignment: CDR1 SGHNT and CDR2 YYREEE (reference sequence). The V end was cut by 3 bases, the J end by 1 base, with 10 bases between. The CDR3 DNA reads TGTGCCAGCAGCTGGGCTCAGGGGAACACTGAAGCTTTCTTT. This translates into CASSWAQGNTEAFF.

The rearrangement joins TRBV4-2 to TRBJ2-1; D gene ambiguous. The germline V gene encodes CDR1 LGHNA and CDR2 YNFKEQ. The CDR3 extends over 14 amino acids. V was cut by 0 bases and J by 7 bases, with 10 bases left in between. CDR3 nucleotide sequence: TGTGCCAGCAGCCAAGACCCAGGCAGGAATGAGCAGTTCTTC. Its protein product is CASSQDPGRNEQFF.

The rearrangement joins TRBV5-5 to TRBJ2-5; weak D call: TRBD2 (6 bases). With 0 bases removed from V and 5 bases from J, the gap between germline ends came to 11 bases. The CDR3 totals 14 residues. Germline lookup yields CDR1 SGHKS and CDR2 YYEKEE (reference sequence). The CDR3 loop is CASSLGPRGETQYF. CDR3 coding DNA: TGTGCCAGCAGCTTGGGTCCCCGGGGGGAGACCCAGTACTTC.

This clone has at least ten counts. The chain uses TRBV6-5 and TRBJ1-6; TRBD1 matches 7 bases. CDR1 MNHEY and CDR2 SVGAGI come from the germline V gene. The V gene end was trimmed by 7 bases and the J gene end by 11 bases; junction bases not matched to a gene: 14. There are 15 residues in the CDR3. DNA for the CDR3: TGTGCCAGCATTCCATTCAGGGGGACCCGTGCACCCCTCCACTTT. This encodes CASIPFRGTRAPLHF.

The J gene is TRBJ1-1, the V gene TRBV18; no reliable D call. CDR3 length equals 15 residues. The V end lost 0 bases, the J end lost 3 bases, and 11 bases lay between the germline ends. Germline CDR1 is KGHSH and CDR2 is LQKENI. The CDR3 here is CASSPPARRDTEAFF. CDR3 coding DNA: TGTGCCAGCTCACCACCGGCCCGGCGGGACACTGAAGCTTTCTTT.

The chain employs TRBV11-2 and TRBJ1-3; a possible D gene is TRBD1 (6 bases). Germline V gene lookup returns CDR1 SGHAT and CDR2 FQNNGV. There are 15 residues in the CDR3. Trimming shortened V by 6 bases and J by 0 bases, and 12 bases separated the two germline ends. CDR3 DNA sequence: TGTGCCAGCAGTTTACTAGGGGGCTCTGGAAACACCATATATTTT. Amino acid sequence: CASSLLGGSGNTIYF.

The CDR3 sequence: CASSLGLAGVRGQETQYF. For the CDR3, the DNA is TGTGCCAGCAGCTTGGGACTAGCGGGAGTTCGGGGACAAGAGACCCAGTACTTC. This chain uses TRBV11-2 with TRBJ2-5; 14 bases match TRBD2. V dropped 3 bases and J dropped 2; count of bases not matched to a gene: 8. Germline V lookup: CDR1 SGHAT, CDR2 FQNNGV. This CDR3 is built from 18 residues.

This clone has a handful of counts. The genes are TRBV6-5 and TRBJ1-5; D may be TRBD1 (6 bases). Germline V gives CDR1 MNHEY, CDR2 SVGAGI. V lost 6 bases to trimming and J lost 2 bases, with 14 bases between them. The CDR3 totals 15 residues. The CDR3 is CASSGDRLGNQPQHF. In DNA form, the CDR3 reads TGTGCCAGCAGCGGTGACAGGCTTGGCAATCAGCCCCAGCATTTT.

The chain combines TRBV19 with TRBJ1-4; possibly TRBD1 for D (5 bases). The germline CDR1 and CDR2 sequences are LNHDA and SQIVND (reference sequence). Trimming pared 10 bases from V and 7 bases from J, leaving 19 bases between. The CDR3 length is 14 residues. The CDR3 coding sequence is TGTGCCACTCACCCACCCGGGGGTAGTGAAAAACTGTTTTTT. Amino acids: CATHPPGGSEKLFF.